The rows below give T cell receptor beta chains drawn from one sample of a study of cytomegalovirus exposure and HLA in healthy donors. Data came from immunoSEQ multiplex PCR; TCRdb stores just in-frame clones and leaves some out. In the table there are roughly 250,000 clones, 84% of which are singletons. Sequencing was done on a sample of PBMCs. These receptors came from a woman aged 40 to 50 in good health and CMV-seropositive. The CDR3 runs from the conserved cysteine through the conserved F or W. The D gene is left open where the match is weak. Clone size is not always given. Where it is, it says once, few, many or a class for expanded clones.

TRBV5-5,NA,TRBJ1-2,TRBD1,TGTGCCAGCAGTCAACAGGGGGACTATGGCTACACCTTC,CASSQQGDYGYTF
TRBV7-2,NA,TRBJ2-1,NA,TGTGCCAGCAGCTTCACAGGCTACAATGAGCAGTTCTTC,CASSFTGYNEQFF
TRBV7-9,once,TRBJ2-5,NA,TGTGCCAGCGCGGAGAGTTCCCAAGAGACCCAGTACTTC,CASAESSQETQYF
TRBV6-6,few,TRBJ1-3,TRBD1,TGTGCCAGCAGTTCACAGGGGATTGGAAACACCATATATTTT,CASSSQGIGNTIYF
TRBV6-5,once,TRBJ2-7,TRBD1,TGTGCCAGCAGGATAGGACAGGGTGAGGAGCAGTACTTC,CASRIGQGEEQYF
TRBV29-1,NA,TRBJ1-2,TRBD1,TGCAGCGGCATGACAGGGACCCAATCCGGCTACACCTTC,CSGMTGTQSGYTF
TRBV2,NA,TRBJ2-5,NA,TGTGCCAGCAGTGACCTAATACAAGAGACCCAGTACTTC,CASSDLIQETQYF
TRBV5-8,once,TRBJ2-3,TRBD2,TGTGCCAGCAGCTTGGTAGCGGGAGGTCGCACAGATACGCAGTATTTT,CASSLVAGGRTDTQYF
TRBV11-3,NA,TRBJ2-7,NA,TGTGCCAGCAGCTTAGAAACCGGTTCCTACGAGCAGTACTTC,CASSLETGSYEQYF
TRBV9,NA,TRBJ1-2,NA,TGTGCCAGCAGCCCGCCGGGAAGAGCCGACTCCTATGGCTACACCTTC,CASSPPGRADSYGYTF
TRBV10-3,NA,TRBJ2-3,TRBD2,TGTGCCATCAAAGGACTAGCGGGAGTGGCAGATACGCAGTATTTT,CAIKGLAGVADTQYF
TRBV18,few,TRBJ1-1,TRBD1,TGTGCCAGCTCACCAGTACAGGGGAGGAACACTGAAGCTTTCTTT,CASSPVQGRNTEAFF
TRBV25-1,NA,TRBJ2-5,NA,TGTGCCACCTCCCCCCTCAGGGCTCAAGAGACCCAGTACTTC,CATSPLRAQETQYF
TRBV7-8,NA,TRBJ1-4,NA,TGTGCCAGCAGCAGAGGGGTAGAGCGGGTAGAAAAACTGTTTTTT,CASSRGVERVEKLFF
TRBV11-3,NA,TRBJ2-3,NA,TGTGCCAGCAGCTTAGGGGCCAGGGAGGATTTT,CASSLGAREDF
TRBV4-3,NA,TRBJ2-2,NA,TGCGCCAGCAGCCTTACAGGGTGGACCGGGGAGCTGTTTTTT,CASSLTGWTGELFF
TRBV30,NA,TRBJ2-6,NA,TGTGCCTGGAGTGTACAACAGGGTGTCAACTCTGGGGCCAACGGCCTGACTTTC,CAWSVQQGVNSGANGLTF
TRBV18,once,TRBJ2-7,NA,TGTGCCAGCTCACCCGGAGCGATTGACTACGAGCAGTACTTC,CASSPGAIDYEQYF
TRBV2,NA,TRBJ1-2,NA,TGTGCCAGCAGTGAAGCCGACAATTGGGGGGGGGAAGCTAACTATGGCTACACCTTC,CASSEADNWGGEANYGYTF
TRBV28,NA,TRBJ2-7,TRBD1,TGTGCCAGCAGTTACCCCGGACAGGGGGCCAACGAGCAGTACTTC,CASSYPGQGANEQYF
TRBV4-3,NA,TRBJ2-7,TRBD2,TGCGCCAGCAGCCCAGGACTAGCTTTGTACGAGCAGTACTTC,CASSPGLALYEQYF
TRBV6-6,NA,TRBJ1-4,NA,TGTGCCAGCAGTTACGGGGGGTGGAATGAAAAACTGTTTTTT,CASSYGGWNEKLFF
TRBV25-1,few,TRBJ1-1,NA,TGTGCCAGCAGTGGACAGAGGTGGCAGAAAATGAACACTGAAGCTTTCTTT,CASSGQRWQKMNTEAFF
TRBV5-5,NA,TRBJ2-7,TRBD2,TGTGCCAGCAGCTCCGGACTAGCGAGTTCCTACGAGCAGTACTTC,CASSSGLASSYEQYF
TRBV19,NA,TRBJ2-5,NA,TGTGCCAGTAGTACGGGACTCCTAGAGACCCAGTACTTC,CASSTGLLETQYF
TRBV19,NA,TRBJ1-5,NA,TGTGCCAGCTACTCAGGTTTGAATCAGCCCCAGCATTTT,CASYSGLNQPQHF
TRBV7-6,NA,TRBJ2-7,TRBD2,TGTGCCAGCAGCTTAGCGCCTAGCGGGGAGGTCATCTCCTACGAGCAGTACTTC,CASSLAPSGEVISYEQYF
TRBV5-6,NA,TRBJ2-3,NA,TGTGCCAGCAGCCTTTCGGGGGCAGATACGCAGTATTTT,CASSLSGADTQYF
TRBV28,NA,TRBJ2-7,TRBD1,TGTGCCAGCAGTTCGTCCGGGACAGGGTTCCACGAGCAGTACTTC,CASSSSGTGFHEQYF
TRBV14,NA,TRBJ2-7,TRBD2,TGTGCCAGCAGCCAAGGGGGGGGAACGGCGGAGCAGTACTTC,CASSQGGGTAEQYF
TRBV10-3,NA,TRBJ2-1,NA,TGTGCCATCAGTGTAGGACTGGTCTCTAGCGACGAGCAGTTCTTC,CAISVGLVSSDEQFF
TRBV2,NA,TRBJ1-5,NA,TGTGCCAGCAGTCCAGGGAACGGTCAGCCCCAGCATTTT,CASSPGNGQPQHF
TRBV6-5,NA,TRBJ1-6,NA,TGTGCCAGCAGTTACTCTGGCAGGGATTCACCCCTCCACTTT,CASSYSGRDSPLHF
TRBV6-1,NA,TRBJ1-2,NA,TGTGCCAGCAGTACCACAGGGTATGGCTACACCTTC,CASSTTGYGYTF
TRBV9,NA,TRBJ2-7,NA,TGTGCCAGCAGCCCTGCCGACTGGCCTCTCTCCGAGCAGTACTTC,CASSPADWPLSEQYF
TRBV21-1,NA,TRBJ2-7,NA,TGTGCCAGCAGAACCGGGACTAGCGGGAGTAAAGACTCCTACGAGCAGTACTTC,CASRTGTSGSKDSYEQYF
TRBV11-2,NA,TRBJ1-1,NA,TGTGCCAGCAGCTTAGGAGGTCGATTAAAGGGGCCCAGGGACACTGAAGCTTTCTTT,CASSLGGRLKGPRDTEAFF